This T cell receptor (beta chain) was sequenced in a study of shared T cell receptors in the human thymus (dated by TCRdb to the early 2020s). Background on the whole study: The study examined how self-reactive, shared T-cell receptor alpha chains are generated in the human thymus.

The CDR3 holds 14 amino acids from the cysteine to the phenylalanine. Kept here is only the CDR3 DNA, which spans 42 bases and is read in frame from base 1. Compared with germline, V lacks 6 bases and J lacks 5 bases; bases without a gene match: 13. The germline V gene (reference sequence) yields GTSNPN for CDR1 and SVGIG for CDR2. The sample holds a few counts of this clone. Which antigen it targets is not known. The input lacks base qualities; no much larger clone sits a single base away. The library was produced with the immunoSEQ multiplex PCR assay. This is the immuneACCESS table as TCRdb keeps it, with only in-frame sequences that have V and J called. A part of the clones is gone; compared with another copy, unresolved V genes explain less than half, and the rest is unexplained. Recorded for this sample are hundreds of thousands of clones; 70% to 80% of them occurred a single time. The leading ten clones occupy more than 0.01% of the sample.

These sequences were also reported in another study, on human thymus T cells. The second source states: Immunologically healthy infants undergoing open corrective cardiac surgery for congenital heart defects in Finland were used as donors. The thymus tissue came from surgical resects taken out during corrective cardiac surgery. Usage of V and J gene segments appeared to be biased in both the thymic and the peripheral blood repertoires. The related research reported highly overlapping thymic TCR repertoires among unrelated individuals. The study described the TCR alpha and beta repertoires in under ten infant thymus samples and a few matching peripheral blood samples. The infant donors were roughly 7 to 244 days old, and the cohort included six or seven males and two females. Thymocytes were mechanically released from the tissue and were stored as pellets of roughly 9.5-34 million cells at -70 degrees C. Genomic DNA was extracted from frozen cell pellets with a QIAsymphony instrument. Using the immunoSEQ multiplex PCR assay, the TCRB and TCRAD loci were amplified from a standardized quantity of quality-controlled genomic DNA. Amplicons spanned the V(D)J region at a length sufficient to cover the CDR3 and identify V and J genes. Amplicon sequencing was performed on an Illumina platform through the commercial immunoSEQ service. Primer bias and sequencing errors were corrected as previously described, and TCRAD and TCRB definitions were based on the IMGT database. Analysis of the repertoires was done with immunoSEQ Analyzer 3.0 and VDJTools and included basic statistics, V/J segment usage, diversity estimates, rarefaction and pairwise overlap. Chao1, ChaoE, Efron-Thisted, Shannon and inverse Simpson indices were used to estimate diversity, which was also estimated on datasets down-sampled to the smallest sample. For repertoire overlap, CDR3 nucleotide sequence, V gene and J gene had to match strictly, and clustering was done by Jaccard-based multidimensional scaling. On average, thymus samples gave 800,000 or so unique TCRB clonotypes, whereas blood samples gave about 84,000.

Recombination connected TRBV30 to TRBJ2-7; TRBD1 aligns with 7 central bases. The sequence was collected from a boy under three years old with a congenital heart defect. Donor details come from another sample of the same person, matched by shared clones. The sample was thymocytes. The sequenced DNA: TGTGCCTGCAAGATGTGGGATAGGGGGCACGAGCAGTACTTC. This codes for CACKMWDRGHEQYF.